This T cell receptor (beta chain) stems from a study of CD8 T cells in Susac syndrome. cDNA came from roughly 0.53 to 1 ug RNA primed by random hexamers. Each CDR3 protein is one row after TCRdb ran MiXCR on the immunoSEQ multiplex PCR reads. In the table there are about 120,000 distinct CDR3 sequences, approximately 93% of which are singletons. The V gene's germline CDR1 is SGHRS and CDR2 YFSETQ. The length of the CDR3 is 16 residues. Trimming at V came to 4 bases and at J to 0 bases, leaving 7 bases not matched to a gene. This clonotype was observed once. The sequenced sample consisted of CD4+ T cells from PBMCs. This clonotype originated in a human donor with multiple sclerosis. The chain uses TRBV5-1 and TRBJ1-3; TRBD1 agrees at 7 bases. The DNA of the CDR3 is TGCGCCAGCAGCCCCTGGGGGGACAGCTCTGGAAACACCATATATTTT. Protein: CASSPWGDSSGNTIYF.